These 24 T cell receptor beta chains originate from one sample sequenced in a study of blood T cells in healthy people across ages. A sample-barcoded 5' primer and a J-beta primer mix were used in a second PCR of roughly 7 to 11 cycles. TCRdb re-called the 5' RACE reads through MiXCR, storing one row per CDR3 protein. The sample holds a few hundred thousand distinct CDR3 sequences, 27% seen once. The sequenced sample was blood. The receptor set was obtained from an older woman in good health.

Comment on this clonotype: A much larger clone lies one base from this, so it may be a read error. The rearrangement links TRBV11-2 to TRBJ2-4, with D possibly TRBD1 on 5 matching bases. The CDR3 is made up of 12 amino acids. Germline V gives CDR1 SGHAT, CDR2 FQNNGV. The CDR3 DNA sequence: TGTGCCAGCAACTTAGGGGAAAACATTCAGTACTTC. Translated, it gives CASNLGENIQYF.

This clonotype has just a few counts. The chain joins TRBV29-1 to TRBJ2-5; D unresolved. CDR3 length: 12 residues. Trimming took off 2 bases at V and 5 bases at J, with 9 bases between the two ends. Germline V gene data show CDR1 as SQVTM and CDR2 as ANQGSEA. The CDR3 is CSVERLGETQYF. Written as DNA, the CDR3 is TGCAGCGTTGAAAGATTGGGGGAGACCCAGTACTTC.

The chain uses TRBV2 and TRBJ2-1, with D perhaps TRBD2 (6 bases). The ends were cut back, 11 bases at V and 6 bases at J, with 23 bases in the middle. Germline lookup yields CDR1 SNHLY and CDR2 FYNNEI. There are 15 residues in the CDR3. CDR3 in amino acids: CASKGNLGLANEQFF. CDR3 nucleotides: TGTGCCTCCAAGGGGAATTTGGGACTCGCCAATGAGCAGTTCTTC.

This clonotype was recorded a few times. V and J are TRBV15 and TRBJ2-5; D is ambiguous. The DNA end is more similar to TRBJ2-7, so the J call may be wrong. Germline CDR1 reads LNHNV; CDR2 reads YYDKDF (reference sequence). The CDR3 totals 13 residues. CDR3: CATSSRYSYEQYF. The CDR3 bases are TGTGCCACCAGCAGTAGATATTCCTACGAGCAGTACTTC.

This chain uses TRBV9 with TRBJ2-5, with D perhaps matching TRBD2 (5 bases). V was shortened by 0 bases and J by 5 bases, with 20 bases between the two germline ends. The CDR3 covers 17 residues. Germline V gene data show CDR1 as SGDLS and CDR2 as YYNGEE. The CDR3 sequence is CASSVGGLTSPTETQYF. For the CDR3, the DNA is TGTGCCAGCAGCGTAGGAGGGTTAACTAGTCCCACGGAGACCCAGTACTTC.

J is TRBJ2-5 and V is TRBV6-4; 7 bases are shared with TRBD1. This CDR3 has 21 amino acids. The J segment lost 9 bases and the V segment lost 6 bases, leaving 34 bases of the junction unmatched. From germline, CDR1 is MRHNA and CDR2 SNTAGT. This CDR3 is CASSIAYPGPSSNTNRGPQYF. The DNA for the CDR3 is TGTGCCAGCAGCATCGCGTACCCAGGCCCATCCTCAAACACAAACAGGGGACCCCAGTACTTC.

The J gene is TRBJ2-2, the V gene TRBV7-2; D is undetermined. CDR1 SGHTA and CDR2 FQGNSA come from the germline V gene. V dropped 1 base and J dropped 4 bases, with 7 bases sitting between them. This CDR3 has 14 residues. The CDR3 coding sequence is TGTGCCAGCAGCTTAGGGACGGCCACCGGGGAGCTGTTTTTT. It specifies CASSLGTATGELFF.

The chain joins TRBV18 to TRBJ2-6; D is ambiguous. CDR3 length equals 16 residues. Trimming took off 5 bases at V and 0 bases at J, with 11 bases between the two ends. CDR1 and CDR2 from the germline V gene are KGHSH and LQKENI. CDR3 DNA sequence: TGTGCCAGCTCAACACGAGGACCCTCTGGGGCCAACGTCCTGACTTTC. Protein product: CASSTRGPSGANVLTF.

The chain employs TRBV20-1 and TRBJ2-3, with D perhaps TRBD2 (7 bases). Germline CDR1 is DFQATT and CDR2 is SNEGSKA (reference sequence). V was clipped by 3 bases and J by 6 bases, with 13 bases between them. The CDR3 sequence is 13 residues long. As DNA, the CDR3 is TGCAGTGCTAGGACGGGGGGCCCCGATACGCAGTATTTT. This sequence encodes CSARTGGPDTQYF.

The V gene is TRBV5-5, the J gene TRBJ2-5, with D tentatively TRBD1 or TRBD2 (5 bases each). The CDR3 spans 14 residues. Germline V CDR1 and CDR2: SGHKS, YYEKEE (reference sequence). V was pared by 4 bases and J by 5 bases, with 15 bases between. For the CDR3, the DNA is TGTGCCAGCAGCCCGGGACGGGTCCGGGAGACCCAGTACTTC. Translated: CASSPGRVRETQYF.

The chain has TRBV7-9 and TRBJ2-5; the D gene could be TRBD1 or TRBD2 (5 bases each). Trimming took off 5 bases at V and 2 bases at J, with 12 bases between the two ends. The germline CDR1 and CDR2 sequences are SEHNR and FQNEAQ (reference sequence). The CDR3 consists of 14 residues. CDR3 sequence reads: CASSPEGLQETQYF. The DNA for the CDR3 is TGTGCCAGCAGCCCCGAGGGGTTACAAGAGACCCAGTACTTC.

For the CDR3, the DNA is TGTGCCACCAACAACTACTGGAGCACTGAAGCTTTCTTT. It codes for CATNNYWSTEAFF. The rearrangement links TRBV15 to TRBJ1-1; D remains ambiguous. The CDR3 totals 13 residues. V was clipped by 7 bases and J by 4 bases, with 13 bases between them. Germline assignment: CDR1 LNHNV and CDR2 YYDKDF (reference sequence).

The CDR3 loop reads CASSKDRETYNEQFF. The DNA of the CDR3 is TGTGCCAGCAGTAAGGACAGGGAAACGTACAATGAGCAGTTCTTC. This chain connects TRBV12-3 or TRBV12-4 to TRBJ2-5; 8 bases line up with TRBD1. The DNA end is more similar to TRBJ2-1, so the J call may be wrong. The CDR3 consists of 15 residues.

This clonotype has more than one count but fewer than ten. The chain links TRBV4-2 to TRBJ2-5; 9 bases line up with TRBD2. The length of the CDR3 is 16 residues. The V segment lost 4 bases and the J segment 0 bases; nucleotides outside the gene matches: 6. Germline V gene sequence: CDR1 LGHNA, CDR2 YNFKEQ. The chain's CDR3 is CASSRNLAGNQETQYF. The CDR3 nucleotides read TGTGCCAGCAGCCGCAATCTAGCGGGAAACCAAGAGACCCAGTACTTC.

This clonotype has only a few counts. The chain employs TRBV12-5 and TRBJ1-2; the D gene is possibly TRBD1 (6 bases). This CDR3 is 11 amino acids long. Germline loops: CDR1 LGHNT, CDR2 FRNRAP. V was cut by 8 bases and J by 3 bases, with 7 bases left in between. This CDR3 reads CASQGHYGYTF. Here the CDR3 DNA reads TGTGCTAGTCAGGGGCACTATGGCTACACCTTC.

This clonotype has just a few counts. The chain couples TRBV29-1 to TRBJ2-1; 7 nucleotides align to TRBD1. The CDR3 has 12 amino acids. Germline V gives CDR1 SQVTM, CDR2 ANQGSEA. The V segment lost 6 bases and the J segment 2 bases; nucleotides outside the gene matches: 1. CDR3 nucleotide sequence: TGCAGCGTGGGACAGACCTACAATGAGCAGTTCTTC. Translated, it gives CSVGQTYNEQFF.

A few counts support this clonotype. The gene calls are TRBV7-2 and TRBJ2-5, with D uncertain. The J call could be wrong; TRBJ2-7 is a better fit for the DNA end. The germline V gene has CDR1 SGHTA and CDR2 FQGNSA. CDR3 length equals 12 residues. CDR3: CASSLSGLEQYF. The CDR3, as DNA: TGTGCCAGCAGCTTAAGTGGGCTCGAGCAGTACTTC.

The chain has TRBV20-1 and TRBJ2-2, with D perhaps TRBD2 (5 bases). Germline CDR1 reads DFQATT; CDR2 reads SNEGSKA (reference sequence). This CDR3 is 13 amino acids long. V dropped 4 bases and J dropped 6 bases, with 12 bases sitting between them. The CDR3 coding sequence is TGCAGTGCTAACAAACTAGTTGCCGGGGAGCTGTTTTTT. It specifies CSANKLVAGELFF.

The sample holds a few counts of this clonotype. Lacking the conserved final phenylalanine or tryptophan, this CDR3 likely reflects a read error. The rearrangement links TRBV9 to TRBJ1-6; D remains unclear. V was trimmed by 0 bases and J by 10 bases, leaving 5 bases between them. The V gene's germline CDR1 is SGDLS and CDR2 YYNGEE. CDR3 length equals 12 residues. CDR3 region: CASSVVGSPLHL. CDR3 coding DNA: TGTGCCAGCAGCGTAGTGGGATCACCCCTCCACCTT.

The rearrangement joins TRBV5-1 to TRBJ2-5; TRBD1 matches 10 bases. V was clipped by 0 bases and J by 6 bases; unmatched bases: 5. The germline V gene has CDR1 SGHRS and CDR2 YFSETQ. This CDR3 spans 15 amino acids. The CDR3 nucleotides are TGCGCCAGCAGCTTGGGACAGGGGGCAATACAGACCCAGTACTTC. This gives the protein CASSLGQGAIQTQYF.

The gene calls are TRBV2 and TRBJ2-1; 9 bases line up with TRBD1. The CDR3 loop spans 14 amino acids. Germline CDR1 is SNHLY and CDR2 is FYNNEI. The V and J ends lost 7 bases and 3 bases, in that order; junction bases with no gene match: 4. CDR3 residues: CASKSDRGYNEQFF. The CDR3 DNA is TGTGCCAGCAAGTCGGACAGGGGCTACAATGAGCAGTTCTTC.

This clonotype was recorded only once. The chain couples TRBV10-3 to TRBJ1-3, with 10 bases identical to TRBD1. CDR1 and CDR2 (germline): ENHRY, SYGVKD. The CDR3 is 15 residues long. J was trimmed by 4 bases and V by 4 bases; bases with no gene match: 4. CDR3 DNA sequence: TGTGCCATCAGTGGACAGGGGGCGCCGGGAAACACCATATATTTT. This encodes CAISGQGAPGNTIYF.

This clonotype was counted a few times. This rearrangement joins TRBV7-3 to TRBJ1-6, with D uncertain. V was shortened by 2 bases and J by 4 bases, with 15 bases between the two germline ends. The CDR3 is made up of 17 amino acids. CDR1 and CDR2 from the germline V gene are SGHTA and FQGTGA. CDR3 sequence reads: CASSLVTETPYNSPLHF. DNA of the CDR3: TGTGCCAGCAGCTTAGTTACAGAAACCCCGTATAATTCACCCCTCCACTTT.

As to this clonotype: At one of its ends the junction is not consistent with the germline gene, which may arise from a read error. V usage is TRBV12-3 or TRBV12-4 and J usage is TRBJ2-3; D is undetermined. This CDR3 is built from 14 residues. CDR3 sequence reads: CASTLGPITDMQYF. The DNA of the CDR3 is TGTGCCAGCACCTTAGGACCGATCACAGATATGCAGTATTTT.